This TCR beta chain was identified in a study of blood T cells in healthy people across ages. V shed 0 bases, J shed 4 bases, and the junction held 6 bases outside the gene matches. Germline lookup yields CDR1 SGHRS and CDR2 YFSETQ. This CDR3 spans 15 amino acids. Isolation per sample recovered at least 6.5 million PBMCs. Using a J-beta primer mix together with a sample-barcoded 5' primer, a second PCR was run for roughly 6 to 12 cycles. TCRdb re-called the 5' RACE reads through MiXCR, storing one row per CDR3 protein. The sample holds some 860,000 distinct CDR3 sequences, roughly three fifths seen once.

The rearrangement joins TRBV5-1 to TRBJ2-5; 7 bases fit TRBD2. This TCR came from a man between 35 and 55 years old in good health. What was sequenced was blood. This chain's CDR3 is CASSLGEGRRETQYF. The CDR3 bases are TGCGCCAGCAGCTTGGGGGAGGGGCGGCGAGAGACCCAGTACTTC.